This entry describes one T cell receptor (gamma chain). Its cognate antigen has yet to be identified. Translating this DNA gives a protein that differs at residue 8 from the TCRdb one, which belongs to a much larger clone; a read error is likely, and the protein shown is this translation. Vgamma9/Vdelta2+ and Vdelta2-negative gammadelta T cell populations were flow-sorted from peripheral blood mononuclear cells for bulk TCR repertoire analysis. These data come from a study of γδ T cells in repeated Plasmodium falciparum infection (dated by TCRdb to about 2021). Regarding the study in general: The natural-infection arm enrolled Malian children exposed to intense seasonal malaria transmission, compared against age and gender matched Australian children. In the study, the shaping of the human gammadelta T cell repertoire by repeated Plasmodium falciparum infection was examined using natural infection in Mali and controlled human malaria infection. Malian gammadelta TCR repertoires were analysed cross-sectionally during no-transmission periods and longitudinally across acute febrile malaria episodes. Five or six malaria-naive U.S. adults underwent four controlled human malaria infections by bites from P. falciparum NF54-infected Anopheles stephensi mosquitoes over about 600 days. Samples were collected from controlled-infection subjects at baseline, immediately before selected infections, and 21 days after each infection. Broader findings and caveats from the paper: Across time and infection, the Vgamma9/Vdelta2+ TCR repertoires showed a highly stable polyclonal makeup, with many TCRgamma sequences overlapping between individuals. Generalizability was limited because the Malian cohort came from a small rural village made up predominantly of one ethnic group. In Vdelta2-negative gammadelta TCR repertoires, which were largely Vdelta1+, repeated controlled infections appeared to drive waves of new clonotype selection. Vdelta2-negative gammadelta TCR repertoires from Malian children appeared more clonally expanded, less diverse and less shared than those of Australian children. Analysis of inter-individual variability in gammadelta T cell responses was limited by the small size of the controlled-infection cohort.

Germline trimming amounts to 4 bases on V and 5 bases on J, with 14 as the count of junction bases outside the gene matches. Via the germline V gene (reference sequence), CDR1 is GITISATS and CDR2 ISYDGTV. The CDR3 contains 19 residues, cysteine and phenylalanine counted. The kept DNA is CDR3 alone, 57 bases in frame from the first base. The library was built by means of multiplex PCR. Sequencing was performed on an Illumina MiSeq. Every sorted gammadelta T cell sample had both its TCR gamma (TRG) and TCR delta (TRD) chains sequenced. The study's own analysis went as follows. The repertoire analyses used clonotype tree plots, the accumulated frequency of the top 20 clonotypes, and diversity index (DI) and D75 metrics. TCRdb called clones from the public reads with CATT, and repeated DNA sequences were later combined into one row. TCRdb assigned the V and J calls; the authors' analysis was not used. The sample has over 25,000 gamma-chain clones on record, 2.5% to 3.5% of them singletons. In total, the top ten clones hold 30% to 35% of the sample.

The source is a pool of human donors (malaria-infected and uninfected, not separated). The sequence links TRGV9 to TRGJP. The J gene was missing in TCRdb and was found by matching the end of the DNA to germline. Sequenced input: gamma-delta T cells from blood. The CDR3 has the sequence CALWEDPALKELGKKIKVF. In nucleotide form, the sequence is TGTGCCTTGTGGGAAGATCCCGCCTTAAAAGAGTTGGGCAAAAAAATCAAGGTATTT.